This TCR beta chain is drawn from a study of CD8+ T cells in alopecia areata (dated by TCRdb to 2016 to 2019). Concerning the study at large: The treated patients took part in an open-label pilot trial in which moderate-to-severe alopecia areata was treated with oral tofacitinib at 5 to 10 mg twice daily. Tofacitinib was administered for 6 to 18 months, and 6 months of follow-up off drug were then conducted to assess delayed response and recurrence. In both human patients and the C3H/HeJ mouse model, the study applied high-throughput TCRbeta sequencing to look at T cell clonal expansion in alopecia areata. On the human side, TCRbeta sequencing was run on scalp tissue and on sorted CD4+ and CD8+ peripheral blood T cells from healthy controls and from alopecia areata patients with either patchy or totalis/universalis disease. Biopsies were taken from tofacitinib-treated patients at baseline and at 4 and 24 weeks of treatment, and a later scalp biopsy was taken in several of the tofacitinib-treated patients. Clonality in the scalp was compared among normal scalp (n=4), patchy alopecia areata scalp (n=8), and alopecia totalis/universalis scalp (n=8). RNA was obtained with the PAXgene miRNA kit for fixed scalp, the miRNeasy kit for PBMCs, and the RNeasy kit for mouse skin. Amplification of TCRbeta CDR3 regions was done by immunoSEQ multiplex PCR using 35 Vbeta forward primers and 13 Jbeta reverse primers.

Study-wide findings and limitations: Higher clonality and more expanded CD8+ clones were observed in lesional scalp than in normal scalp, particularly in alopecia totalis/universalis, a finding suggestive of antigenic drive. Compared with mice, TCR sequences shared between patients were less clear, possibly partly because of HLA diversity across the patient population. Scalp TCR repertoire analysis is complicated because resident alphabeta T cells in normal human skin are also sequenced, whereas mouse skin is dominated by gammadelta T cells.

Regarding this clone: It has no known antigen specificity. No qualities accompany the bases; no much larger clone lies one base away.

Library preparation used the immunoSEQ multiplex PCR assay. To provide template for TCR sequencing, every sample had RNA extracted and reverse transcribed into cDNA. SuperScript III was used for first-strand cDNA synthesis, primed with a 2:1 mix of oligo-dT and random hexamers. Amplification bias was assessed with a synthetic immune receptor repertoire, and residual bias was removed computationally. In the original analysis: Raw reads were preprocessed for error removal, and CDR3 was defined according to IMGT conventions as running from the conserved cysteine to phenylalanine. Clonality was calculated as 1 minus Shannon entropy normalized by log2 of the number of productive unique TCRs. CD4 or CD8 identity of scalp clones was inferred by cross-referencing scalp TCRbeta sequences with sorted blood CD4 and CD8 repertoires. The clones in this table, taken by TCRdb from immuneACCESS, are in-frame only. Not every clone is retained; where verified, under half of the shortfall comes from an unresolved V gene, and the cause of the rest is unknown. V, J and clone size derive from that table, while D and trimming were established from the DNA sequence. For this sample there are roughly 130,000 clones; roughly 54% appear just once. Of the sample, 4.5% to 5.5% is held by the ten largest clones.

The CDR3 goes from the cysteine to the phenylalanine over 16 residues. Just the 48-base CDR3 DNA is kept, in frame starting at base 1. Looking up the germline V gene yields CDR1 SGHRS and CDR2 YFSETQ. At the junction V is shortened by 4 bases and J by 7 bases; bases outside the gene matches: 16. Interpreted using the paper, the time point label stands for: baseline before oral tofacitinib. Lesional scalp punch biopsies and peripheral blood were collected from alopecia areata patients. PBMCs were isolated by density centrifugation and stained for CD3, CD4 and CD8, and CD4+ and CD8+ T cells were sorted on a FACSAria.

Sequenced here: CD4+ T cells sorted from blood, sampled at week 0. This sequence originates from a human donor with alopecia areata. Recombination connected TRBV5-1 to TRBJ2-7, and 8 junction bases match TRBD2. The encoded CDR3 is CASSTVLLAGGGEQYF. In nucleotides, the sequence is TGCGCCAGCAGCACCGTACTGTTGGCGGGAGGTGGAGAGCAGTACTTC.